This T cell receptor (beta chain) stems from a study of blood T cell repertoires in COVID-19. Study information: COVID-19 samples collected from the United States, Italy and Spain covered acute and convalescent phases. The analysed material was cDNA or gDNA that came from T cells, B-cell-depleted T cells, or PBMCs.

The ends were cut back, 4 bases at V and 4 bases at J, with 20 bases in the middle. Germline loops: CDR1 SGHRS, CDR2 YFSETQ. The CDR3 totals 16 residues. In the study's own analysis: Scientists estimated how many nucleated cells there were by amplifying reference gene primers. Method: immunoSEQ multiplex PCR; TCRdb's copy keeps in-frame clones and lacks some. The V and J calls and the clone size are those of that table, but D and trimming were determined from the DNA. Of tens of thousands of clones in the sample, 88% were seen once. Specimen: peripheral blood. The TCR originated in a human donor in a cohort sampled during active COVID-19. This chain connects TRBV5-1 to TRBJ1-2; D call uncertain. The CDR3 reads CASSPLEPPNIYGYTF. CDR3 in DNA: TGCGCCAGCAGCCCCCTGGAGCCGCCAAACATCTATGGCTACACCTTC.